This T cell receptor (beta chain) was profiled in a study of blood T cell repertoires in COVID-19. Background on the study: Samples of COVID-19 (acute and convalescent) were obtained from the United States, Italy and Spain.

Here immunoSEQ multiplex PCR was the method, and the copy in TCRdb shows in-frame clones only, minus some. Of about 220,000 clones listed, roughly 84% were seen once; the top ten hold around 5.5%. This CDR3 is built from 16 residues. V lost 0 bases to trimming and J lost 5 bases; unmatched junction nucleotides: 9. CDR1 is SGHVS and CDR2 is FNYEAQ in the germline V gene. This clone was detected a few times. The genes are TRBV7-6 and TRBJ2-5, with 7 positions matching TRBD1. Material: peripheral blood. This TCR came from a woman aged 60-70 years who had recovered from COVID-19. The chain's CDR3 is CASSLATTGVRETQYF. DNA of the CDR3: TGTGCCAGCAGCTTAGCCACCACAGGGGTTAGGGAGACCCAGTACTTC.